This entry lists 31 T cell receptor beta chains sequenced from one sample in a study of shared clonotypes between healthy human individuals. The table came from immunoSEQ multiplex PCR; TCRdb's copy has only in-frame clones and leaves some out. Of around 1.9 million clones in the sample, around 93% were seen once. It was CD45RO-negative cells, positively selected for CCR7, that made up naive CD8 cells, with terminally differentiated effector memory CD45RA+ cells excluded. Source material: naive CD8+ T cells from PBMCs. Source of these receptors: a man aged 18 to 30 in good health. Some clones in this sample may be carry-over from other donors' samples.

The chain has TRBV27 and TRBJ1-2, with a possible D match to TRBD1 (5 bases). The CDR3 spans 14 residues. Germline CDR1 reads MNHEY; CDR2 reads SMNVEV (reference sequence). V was shortened by 5 bases and J by 5 bases, with 15 bases between the two germline ends. CDR3 protein: CASSPRGHQYGYTF. CDR3 in DNA: TGTGCCAGCAGTCCCCGGGGCCACCAGTATGGCTACACCTTC.

V and J are TRBV2 and TRBJ2-7; D unresolved. Between the trimmed V and J ends, which lost 6 bases and 4 bases, there was a span of 13 bases. Germline V gene sequence: CDR1 SNHLY, CDR2 FYNNEI. This CDR3 contains 13 residues. The CDR3 DNA sequence: TGTGCCAGCAGGGGCAGCCACTCTTACGAGCAGTACTTC. Encoded protein: CASRGSHSYEQYF.

V usage is TRBV5-8 and J usage is TRBJ2-6, with 7 bases lining up with TRBD2. The CDR3 runs 14 residues. Trimming removed 7 bases from V and 0 bases from J; junction bases left unmatched: 1. The germline gives CDR1 SGHTS, CDR2 YDEGEE. CDR3 sequence (DNA): TGTGCCAGCGGGGGGGACTCTGGGGCCAACGTCCTGACTTTC. This translates into CASGGDSGANVLTF.

The chain employs TRBV7-9 and TRBJ1-2; D gene uncertain. The CDR3 covers 14 residues. Per germline, CDR1 SEHNR and CDR2 FQNEAQ (reference sequence). V was trimmed by 3 bases and J by 1 base, leaving 9 bases between them. The CDR3 reads CASSFQKGNYGYTF. DNA for the CDR3: TGTGCCAGCAGCTTTCAAAAGGGTAACTATGGCTACACCTTC.

About this clone itself: The sample holds other DNA sequences that translate to the same CDR3. The chain has TRBV9 and TRBJ2-7, with D possibly being TRBD2 (5 bases). The V end was cut by 4 bases, the J end by 1 base, with 12 bases between. Germline values: CDR1 SGDLS, CDR2 YYNGEE. This CDR3 comprises 14 residues. The CDR3 sequence: CASSPGPGSYEQYF. The CDR3 nucleotides read TGTGCCAGCAGCCCTGGACCGGGGTCCTACGAGCAGTACTTC. The full variable domain, completed using reference TRBV9 and TRBJ2-7, is DSGVTQTPKHLITATGQRVTLRCSPRSGDLSVYWYQQSLDQGLQFLIQYYNGEERAKGNILERFSAQQFPDLHSELNLSSLELGDSALYFCASSPGPGSYEQYFGPGTRLTVT.

V is TRBV25-1 and J is TRBJ1-1; no clear D. There are 11 residues in the CDR3. Trimming stripped 3 bases from V and 7 bases from J, with 6 bases between. The germline CDR1 and CDR2 sequences are MGHDK and SYGVNS. The CDR3 loop is CASSEGVEAFF. The CDR3, as DNA: TGTGCCAGCAGTGAGGGTGTTGAAGCTTTCTTT.

The chain recombines TRBV5-5 with TRBJ1-2; tentative D call: TRBD1 (6 bases). V lost 0 bases, J lost 12 bases, and 21 bases lay in between. The CDR3 consists of 15 residues. Germline V gene sequence: CDR1 SGHKS, CDR2 YYEKEE (reference sequence). CDR3: CASSLDWTERGKDTF. The DNA of the CDR3 is TGTGCCAGCAGCTTGGATTGGACAGAGAGAGGGAAGGACACCTTC.

A single count supports this clone. The rearrangement uses TRBV28 and TRBJ1-1, with D possibly TRBD1 on 5 matching bases. Germline values: CDR1 MDHEN, CDR2 SYDVKM. The CDR3 is 14 residues long. Trimming shortened V by 7 bases and J by 5 bases, and 17 bases separated the two germline ends. In DNA, the CDR3 is TGTGCCAGCATCCCTAACGAGGGGCGGACTGAAGCTTTCTTT. Translating it yields CASIPNEGRTEAFF.

This chain links TRBV9 with TRBJ1-1, with a possible D match to TRBD1 (5 bases). Germline V CDR1 and CDR2: SGDLS, YYNGEE. The CDR3 is made up of 14 amino acids. Trimming stripped 6 bases from V and 7 bases from J, with 19 bases between. CDR3 protein: CASTPTSAGGEAFF. CDR3 DNA: TGTGCCAGCACCCCTACGTCAGCTGGGGGTGAAGCTTTCTTT. Together with reference TRBV9 and TRBJ1-1, the CDR3 gives the full variable domain: DSGVTQTPKHLITATGQRVTLRCSPRSGDLSVYWYQQSLDQGLQFLIQYYNGEERAKGNILERFSAQQFPDLHSELNLSSLELGDSALYFCASTPTSAGGEAFFGQGTRLTVV.

This clone was recorded once. The chain carries TRBV10-3 and TRBJ2-1, with D possibly matching TRBD1 (6 bases). Trimming removed 10 bases at V and 1 base at J, with 17 bases between. The CDR3 runs 15 residues. Germline V gene lookup returns CDR1 ENHRY and CDR2 SYGVKD. The CDR3 coding sequence is TGTGCCAGCAAAGGGGGAATAGGTTCCTACAATGAGCAGTTCTTC. It yields the protein CASKGGIGSYNEQFF.

V and J are TRBV12-1 and TRBJ2-5; the table's TRBD2 call for D was not verified on the DNA. TRBV12-1 is assigned pseudogene status. The CDR3 consists of 19 residues. As DNA, the CDR3 is TGTGCCAGCAGCTTTAGGCCGCGCATCCTTGGGAGGGCCCAAGAGACCCAGTACTTC. Its protein is CASSFRPRILGRAQETQYF.

The gene calls are TRBV9 and TRBJ2-2; D may be TRBD1 or TRBD2 (5 bases each). Germline V gene data show CDR1 as SGDLS and CDR2 as YYNGEE. The V gene lost 3 bases and the J gene lost 3 bases, with 15 bases spanning the gap. The CDR3 is made up of 16 amino acids. CDR3 sequence: CASSAGTVEDTGELFF. The CDR3 region has the DNA TGTGCCAGCAGCGCCGGGACGGTCGAGGACACCGGGGAGCTGTTTTTT.

The gene calls are TRBV7-9 and TRBJ2-7; D gene ambiguous. V lost 5 bases and J lost 2, with 22 bases in between. This CDR3 contains 17 residues. CDR1 and CDR2 from the germline V gene are SEHNR and FQNEAQ (reference sequence). Here the CDR3 DNA reads TGTGCCAGCAGCGCGACCGCGGTAAGGGATTTCCCCTACGAGCAGTACTTC. As protein: CASSATAVRDFPYEQYF.

Turning to this clone: This sample includes further DNA sequences coding for the same CDR3. The genes are TRBV29-1 and TRBJ2-7; D is perhaps TRBD1 (5 bases). V lost 6 bases, J lost 4 bases, and 10 bases lay in between. CDR1 and CDR2 from the germline V gene are SQVTM and ANQGSEA. The CDR3 contains 11 residues. The CDR3 region is CSVDDRYEQYF. The CDR3 DNA follows: TGCAGCGTGGATGACAGATACGAGCAGTACTTC.

This clone has a single count. This chain uses TRBV2 with TRBJ2-3, with TRBD2 matching 7 bases. The CDR3 totals 16 residues. Germline trimming cut 0 bases from V and 1 base from J; bases unmatched to any gene: 4. Germline CDR1 and CDR2: SNHLY and FYNNEI. The CDR3, as DNA: TGTGCCAGCAGTGAAGCGGGAGGGTTCGGCACAGATACGCAGTATTTT. The encoded protein is CASSEAGGFGTDTQYF.

This rearrangement joins TRBV5-6 to TRBJ2-7; possibly TRBD1 for D (5 bases). Per the germline V gene, CDR1 is SGHDT and CDR2 is YYEEEE. The CDR3 covers 13 residues. The V and J ends lost 4 bases and 1 base respectively, with 9 bases between them. The CDR3 DNA is TGTGCCAGCAGCCCGACAGAATCCTACGAGCAGTACTTC. It codes for CASSPTESYEQYF. Full variable domain (outside the CDR3, taken from reference TRBV5-6 and TRBJ2-7): DAGVTQSPTHLIKTRGQQVTLRCSPKSGHDTVSWYQQALGQGPQFIFQYYEEEERQRGNFPDRFSGHQFPNYSSELNVNALLLGDSALYLCASSPTESYEQYFGPGTRLTVT.

V and J are TRBV5-1 and TRBJ2-1; 8 positions agree with TRBD2. Unmatched junction bases numbered 7, after V lost 5 bases and J lost 3 bases. Germline assignment: CDR1 SGHRS and CDR2 YFSETQ. The CDR3 is 15 residues long. CDR3 protein: CASRGAGEFYNEQFF. CDR3 in DNA: TGCGCCAGCAGGGGAGCGGGAGAGTTCTACAATGAGCAGTTCTTC.

The chain employs TRBV6-6 and TRBJ1-1; D perhaps matches TRBD1 (5 bases). Germline lookup yields CDR1 MNHNY and CDR2 SVGAGI (reference sequence). CDR3 length equals 14 residues. V shed 3 bases and J shed 1 base, with 9 bases lying between them. The CDR3 spells CASSYTGPNTEAFF. Written as DNA, the CDR3 is TGTGCCAGCAGTTATACAGGACCGAACACTGAAGCTTTCTTT.

V and J are TRBV7-8 and TRBJ1-2; tentative D call: TRBD1 (6 bases). The germline V gene encodes CDR1 SGHVS and CDR2 FQNEAQ. Deletions cut 1 base from V and 3 bases from J, with 9 bases between. The CDR3 has 14 amino acids. The DNA for the CDR3 is TGTGCCAGCAGCTTAGTATCAGGGGACTATGGCTACACCTTC. Translated, it gives CASSLVSGDYGYTF.

Concerning this clone itself: Other DNA variants within this sample encode the same CDR3. The genes are TRBV27 and TRBJ2-1, with D possibly matching TRBD1 (6 bases). CDR1 is MNHEY, CDR2 SMNVEV, per germline (reference sequence). V lost 3 bases and J 0 bases, leaving 9 bases between the germline ends. This CDR3 contains 15 residues. CDR3 loop: CASSFRGSSYNEQFF. The CDR3 DNA sequence: TGTGCCAGCAGTTTCAGGGGTAGCTCCTACAATGAGCAGTTCTTC.

The chain employs TRBV4-3 and TRBJ2-1, with 12 bases lining up with TRBD2. This CDR3 contains 18 residues. CDR1 and CDR2 from the germline V gene are LGHNA and YSLEER. Trimming cost V 2 bases and J 0 bases; bases outside gene matches: 5. Written as DNA, the CDR3 is TGCGCCAGCAGCCAAACTAGCGGGAGGCCGAGCTCCTACAATGAGCAGTTCTTC. Its protein product is CASSQTSGRPSSYNEQFF.

V usage is TRBV7-9 and J usage is TRBJ2-5, with 9 positions matching TRBD1. This CDR3 comprises 15 residues. The V segment lost 5 bases and the J segment 5 bases; nucleotides outside the gene matches: 9. CDR1 is SEHNR and CDR2 is FQNEAQ in the germline V gene (reference sequence). The CDR3 nucleotides are TGTGCCAGCAGCCACCGACAGGGGGTGGGGGAGACCCAGTACTTC. Translating gives CASSHRQGVGETQYF.

The rearrangement uses TRBV5-1 and TRBJ2-5, with D possibly being TRBD1 (5 bases). Trimming took off 0 bases at V and 5 bases at J, with 14 bases between the two ends. The CDR3 sequence is 15 residues long. The V gene's germline CDR1 is SGHRS and CDR2 YFSETQ. CDR3 sequence: CASSLAGRVLETQYF. In DNA form, the CDR3 reads TGCGCCAGCAGCTTGGCCGGCAGGGTCTTGGAGACCCAGTACTTC. Based on the CDR3 plus reference TRBV5-1 and TRBJ2-5, the full variable domain is KAGVTQTPRYLIKTRGQQVTLSCSPISGHRSVSWYQQTPGQGLQFLFEYFSETQRNKGNFPGRFSGRQFSNSRSEMNVSTLELGDSALYLCASSLAGRVLETQYFGPGTRLLVL.

The V and J genes are TRBV28 and TRBJ2-3; D is possibly TRBD2 (6 bases). Trimming pared 4 bases from V and 9 bases from J, leaving 17 bases between. The CDR3 runs 14 residues. Germline CDR1 is MDHEN and CDR2 is SYDVKM. CDR3 residues: CASSSYFGGMTQYF. For the CDR3, the DNA is TGTGCCAGCAGTTCCTACTTCGGCGGGATGACGCAGTATTTT.

The count of this clone is one. The CDR3 reads CASRASGPSYNEQFF. The CDR3 nucleotides read TGTGCCAGCAGAGCTAGCGGGCCCTCCTACAATGAGCAGTTCTTC. The V and J genes are TRBV6-1 and TRBJ2-1; 8 bases fit TRBD2. The CDR3 runs to 15 residues. CDR1 and CDR2 (germline): MNHNS, SASEGT. The trim removed 6 bases at V and 0 bases at J, leaving 4 bases unmatched.

This clone was seen just once. The same CDR3 can be traced to other DNA sequences in this sample. The genes are TRBV29-1 and TRBJ2-2, with D possibly being TRBD1 (5 bases). The ends were cut back, 6 bases at V and 1 base at J, with 9 bases in the middle. Germline V gives CDR1 SQVTM, CDR2 ANQGSEA. There are 13 residues in the CDR3. CDR3 nucleotides: TGCAGCGTGCGGCAGGGGAACACCGGGGAGCTGTTTTTT. This gives the protein CSVRQGNTGELFF.

The chain couples TRBV5-1 to TRBJ1-1; weak D call: TRBD1 (5 bases). Germline assignment: CDR1 SGHRS and CDR2 YFSETQ. The CDR3 runs 15 residues. Trimming took 2 bases from V and 0 from J, leaving 11 bases between them. The CDR3 sequence is CASSFVGTVNTEAFF. The CDR3 DNA is TGCGCCAGCAGCTTCGTAGGGACGGTGAACACTGAAGCTTTCTTT. Combining the CDR3 with reference TRBV5-1 and TRBJ1-1 gives the whole variable domain KAGVTQTPRYLIKTRGQQVTLSCSPISGHRSVSWYQQTPGQGLQFLFEYFSETQRNKGNFPGRFSGRQFSNSRSEMNVSTLELGDSALYLCASSFVGTVNTEAFFGQGTRLTVV.

The gene calls are TRBV7-9 and TRBJ1-4; TRBD1 might be the D (6 bases). CDR3 length: 16 residues. Between the trimmed V and J ends, which lost 8 bases and 0 bases, there was a span of 16 bases. CDR1 and CDR2 (germline): SEHNR, FQNEAQ (reference sequence). CDR3 sequence: CASGHREGATNEKLFF. The CDR3 region has the DNA TGTGCCAGCGGTCACAGGGAGGGGGCAACTAATGAAAAACTGTTTTTT. The full variable domain, its missing parts supplied by reference TRBV7-9 and TRBJ1-4, is DTGVSQNPRHKITKRGQNVTFRCDPISEHNRLYWYRQTLGQGPEFLTYFQNEAQLEKSRLLSDRFSAERPKGSFSTLEIQRTEQGDSAMYLCASGHREGATNEKLFFGSGTQLSVL.

As regards this clone: The sample has other DNA sequences that encode this CDR3 too. The gene calls are TRBV5-6 and TRBJ2-7, with D hard to call. Germline V CDR1 and CDR2: SGHDT, YYEEEE. Trimming stripped 0 bases from V and 0 bases from J, with 4 bases between. The CDR3 has 13 residues. Written as DNA, the CDR3 is TGTGCCAGCAGCTTGGGTGCCTCCTACGAGCAGTACTTC. It specifies CASSLGASYEQYF.

V gene TRBV29-1 combines with J gene TRBJ2-2; a weak D match, TRBD1 (5 bases). V lost 4 bases, J lost 6 bases, and 9 bases lay in between. This CDR3 is built from 12 residues. Germline CDR1 reads SQVTM; CDR2 reads ANQGSEA. This chain's CDR3 is CSVGGPAGELFF. The DNA for the CDR3 is TGCAGCGTTGGGGGCCCAGCCGGGGAGCTGTTTTTT.

V usage is TRBV28 and J usage is TRBJ2-1; D gene uncertain. This CDR3 comprises 14 residues. Deletions cut 7 bases from V and 0 bases from J, with 10 bases between. From germline, CDR1 is MDHEN and CDR2 SYDVKM. This CDR3 is CASTQQLSYNEQFF. In nucleotides, the CDR3 is TGTGCCAGCACACAGCAACTCTCCTACAATGAGCAGTTCTTC.